The sequence of this T cell receptor (beta chain) was determined in a study of T cell changes during pregnancy in multiple sclerosis (dated by TCRdb to between 2018 and 2021). Study-wide context: Changes in the T cell repertoire over the course of pregnancy were examined in this study in women with multiple sclerosis.

Note on this clone: What antigen it recognizes has not been identified. Per-base qualities were not stored, and no clone one base away is much larger.

The germline V and J ends show losses of 4 bases and 8 bases respectively, and no gene match explains 2 bases of the junction. From the cysteine through the phenylalanine, the CDR3 covers 13 amino acids. The entry retains the CDR3 DNA only, 39 bases that are in frame from base 1. CDR1 is given as SGHTA and CDR2 as FQGNSA, both from the germline V gene. The method behind the library was the immunoSEQ multiplex PCR assay. The table comes from immuneACCESS by way of TCRdb, which keeps in-frame sequences with V and J called. Part of the clones is missing from these tables; in studies checked, under half for an unresolved V gene and the rest for unknown reasons. Across this sample there are roughly 100,000 clones, with over 75% seen only once. 0.7% to 0.9% of the sample is taken by the ten largest.

The sequence was obtained from a female donor in good health, enrolled as a control in a pregnancy study. The sequence joins TRBV7-2 to TRBJ1-6; a stretch of 7 junction bases matches TRBD1. The input for sequencing was peripheral blood, taken in the second trimester of pregnancy. The nucleotides are TGTGCCAGCAGCTCAACAGGGGATTCACCCCTCCACTTT. The resulting protein is CASSSTGDSPLHF. The CDR3, completed at both ends by the reference TRBV7-2 and TRBJ1-6 genes, gives the full variable domain GAGVSQSPSNKVTEKGKDVELRCDPISGHTALYWYRQSLGQGLEFLIYFQGNSAPDKSGLPSDRFSAERTGGSVSTLTIQRTQQEDSAVYLCASSSTGDSPLHFGNGTRLTVT.